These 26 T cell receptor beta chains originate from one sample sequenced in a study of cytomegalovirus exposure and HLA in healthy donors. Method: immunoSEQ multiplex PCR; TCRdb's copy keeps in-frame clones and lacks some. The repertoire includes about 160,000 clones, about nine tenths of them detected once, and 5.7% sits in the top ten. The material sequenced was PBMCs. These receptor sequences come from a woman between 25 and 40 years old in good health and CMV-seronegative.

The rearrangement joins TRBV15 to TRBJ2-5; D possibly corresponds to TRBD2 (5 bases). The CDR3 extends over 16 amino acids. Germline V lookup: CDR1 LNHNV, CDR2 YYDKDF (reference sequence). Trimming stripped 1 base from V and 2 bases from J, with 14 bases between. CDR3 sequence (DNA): TGTGCCACCAGCAGAGTTGGTAGCGCGCCTCAAGAGACCCAGTACTTC. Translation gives CATSRVGSAPQETQYF.

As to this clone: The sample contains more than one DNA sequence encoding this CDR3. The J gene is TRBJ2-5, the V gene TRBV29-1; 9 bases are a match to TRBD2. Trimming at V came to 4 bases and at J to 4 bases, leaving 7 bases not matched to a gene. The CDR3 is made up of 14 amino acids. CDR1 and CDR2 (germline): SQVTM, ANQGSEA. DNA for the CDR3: TGCAGCGTTGTTGGGCGGGGGGGCGGAGAGACCCAGTACTTC. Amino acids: CSVVGRGGGETQYF.

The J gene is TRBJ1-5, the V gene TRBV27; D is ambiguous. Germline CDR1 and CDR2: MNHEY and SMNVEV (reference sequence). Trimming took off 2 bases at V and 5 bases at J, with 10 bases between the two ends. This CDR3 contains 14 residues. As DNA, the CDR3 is TGTGCCAGCAGTTTAGTCAACGGAGATCAGCCCCAGCATTTT. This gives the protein CASSLVNGDQPQHF.

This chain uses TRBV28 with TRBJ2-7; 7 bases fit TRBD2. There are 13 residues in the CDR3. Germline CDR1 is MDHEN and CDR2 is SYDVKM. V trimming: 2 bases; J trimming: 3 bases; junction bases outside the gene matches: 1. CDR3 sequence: CASSLLADYEQYF. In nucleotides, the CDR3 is TGTGCCAGCAGTTTACTAGCGGACTACGAGCAGTACTTC.

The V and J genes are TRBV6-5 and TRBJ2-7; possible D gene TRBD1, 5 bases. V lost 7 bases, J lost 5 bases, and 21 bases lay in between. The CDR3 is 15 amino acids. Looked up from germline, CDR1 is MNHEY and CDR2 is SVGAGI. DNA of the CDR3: TGTGCCAGCACCGACCTGGGCAGGGAAGTGGACGAGCAGTACTTC. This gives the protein CASTDLGREVDEQYF.

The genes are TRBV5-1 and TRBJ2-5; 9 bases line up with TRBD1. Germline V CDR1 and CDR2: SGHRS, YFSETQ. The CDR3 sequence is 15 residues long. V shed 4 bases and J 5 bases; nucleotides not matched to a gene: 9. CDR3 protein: CASSGMGQGAETQYF. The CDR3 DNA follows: TGCGCCAGCAGCGGAATGGGACAGGGCGCGGAGACCCAGTACTTC.

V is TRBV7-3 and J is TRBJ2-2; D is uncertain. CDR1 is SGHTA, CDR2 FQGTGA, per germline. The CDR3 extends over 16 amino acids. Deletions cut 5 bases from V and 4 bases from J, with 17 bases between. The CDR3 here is CASSPQPNGGTGELFF. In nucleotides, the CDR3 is TGTGCCAGCAGCCCCCAACCGAACGGTGGCACCGGGGAGCTGTTTTTT.

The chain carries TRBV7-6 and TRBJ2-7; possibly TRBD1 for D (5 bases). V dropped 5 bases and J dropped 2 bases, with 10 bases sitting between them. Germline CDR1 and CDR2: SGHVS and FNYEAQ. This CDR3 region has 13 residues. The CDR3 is CASSRDRPYEQYF. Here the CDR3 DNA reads TGTGCCAGCAGCCGAGACAGACCCTACGAGCAGTACTTC.

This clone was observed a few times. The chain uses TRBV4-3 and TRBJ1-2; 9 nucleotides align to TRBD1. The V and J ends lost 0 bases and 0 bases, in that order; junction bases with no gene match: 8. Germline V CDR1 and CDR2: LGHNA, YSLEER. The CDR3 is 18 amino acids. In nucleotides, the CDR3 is TGCGCCAGCAGCCAAGAGGGACAGGGACCCCTAGCTAACTATGGCTACACCTTC. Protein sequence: CASSQEGQGPLANYGYTF.

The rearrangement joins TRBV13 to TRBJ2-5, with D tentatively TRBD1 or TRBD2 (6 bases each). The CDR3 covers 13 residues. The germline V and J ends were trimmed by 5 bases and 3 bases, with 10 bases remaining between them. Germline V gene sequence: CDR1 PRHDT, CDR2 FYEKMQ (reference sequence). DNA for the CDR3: TGTGCCAGCAGCGAGGGGGGCGAAGAGACCCAGTACTTC. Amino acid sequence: CASSEGGEETQYF. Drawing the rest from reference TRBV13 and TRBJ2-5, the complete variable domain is AAGVIQSPRHLIKEKRETATLKCYPIPRHDTVYWYQQGPGQDPQFLISFYEKMQSDKGSIPDRFSAQQFSDYHSELNMSSLELGDSALYFCASSEGGEETQYFGPGTRLLVL.

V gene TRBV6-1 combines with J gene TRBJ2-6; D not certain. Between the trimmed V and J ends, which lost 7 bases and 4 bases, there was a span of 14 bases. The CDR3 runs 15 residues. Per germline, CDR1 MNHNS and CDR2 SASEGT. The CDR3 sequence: CASTSSGAGANVLTF. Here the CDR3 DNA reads TGTGCCAGCACCAGCAGTGGAGCCGGGGCCAACGTCCTGACTTTC.

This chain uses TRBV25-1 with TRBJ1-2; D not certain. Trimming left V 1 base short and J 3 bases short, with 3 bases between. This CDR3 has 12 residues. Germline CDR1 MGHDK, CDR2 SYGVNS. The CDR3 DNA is TGTGCCAGCAGTGAATTCGACTATGGCTACACCTTC. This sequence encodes CASSEFDYGYTF.

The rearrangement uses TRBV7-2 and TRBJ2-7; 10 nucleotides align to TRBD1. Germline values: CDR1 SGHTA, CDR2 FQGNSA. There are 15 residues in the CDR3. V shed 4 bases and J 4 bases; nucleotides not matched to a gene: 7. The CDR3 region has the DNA TGTGCCAGCAGCTCCACCGGGACAGGGGTATACGAGCAGTACTTC. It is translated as CASSSTGTGVYEQYF. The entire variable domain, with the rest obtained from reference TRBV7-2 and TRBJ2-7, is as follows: GAGVSQSPSNKVTEKGKDVELRCDPISGHTALYWYRQSLGQGLEFLIYFQGNSAPDKSGLPSDRFSAERTGGSVSTLTIQRTQQEDSAVYLCASSSTGTGVYEQYFGPGTRLTVT.

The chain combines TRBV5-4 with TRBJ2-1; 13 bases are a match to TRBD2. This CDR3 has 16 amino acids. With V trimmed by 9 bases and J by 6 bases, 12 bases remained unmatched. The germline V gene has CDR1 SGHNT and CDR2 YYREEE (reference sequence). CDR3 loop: CATTSGGDQLFNEQFF. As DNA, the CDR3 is TGTGCCACTACTAGCGGGGGGGATCAACTATTCAATGAGCAGTTCTTC.

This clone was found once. Here the CDR3 reads CASSVLTSGEQYF. CDR3 nucleotide sequence: TGTGCCAGCAGCGTATTAACTAGCGGGGAGCAGTACTTC. This chain uses TRBV5-8 with TRBJ2-7; 9 bases map to TRBD2. The ends lost 4 bases at V and 7 bases at J; junction bases unmatched: 6. This CDR3 comprises 13 residues. Germline V gene lookup returns CDR1 SGHTS and CDR2 YDEGEE. Full variable domain (remainder filled in from reference TRBV5-8 and TRBJ2-7): EAGVTQSPTHLIKTRGQQATLRCSPISGHTSVYWYQQALGLGLQFLLWYDEGEERNRGNFPPRFSGRQFPNYSSELNVNALELEDSALYLCASSVLTSGEQYFGPGTRLTVT.

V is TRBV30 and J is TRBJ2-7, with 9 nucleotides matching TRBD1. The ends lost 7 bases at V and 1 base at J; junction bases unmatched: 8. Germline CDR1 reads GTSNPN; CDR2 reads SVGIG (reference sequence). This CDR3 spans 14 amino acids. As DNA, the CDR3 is TGTGCCTCCTTGGGGGGGACAGGGTCCTACGAGCAGTACTTC. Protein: CASLGGTGSYEQYF.

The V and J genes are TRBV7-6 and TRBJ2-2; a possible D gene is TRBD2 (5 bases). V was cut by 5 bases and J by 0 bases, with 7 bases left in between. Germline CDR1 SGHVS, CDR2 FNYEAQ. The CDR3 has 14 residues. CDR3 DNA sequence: TGTGCCAGCAGCCCCGGGACGAACACCGGGGAGCTGTTTTTT. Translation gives CASSPGTNTGELFF.

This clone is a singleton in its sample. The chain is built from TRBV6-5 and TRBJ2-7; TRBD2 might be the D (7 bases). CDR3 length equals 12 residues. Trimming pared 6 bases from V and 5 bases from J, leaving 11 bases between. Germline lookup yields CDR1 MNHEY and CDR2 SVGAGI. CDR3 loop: CASSWGGDEQYF. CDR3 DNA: TGTGCCAGCAGCTGGGGGGGCGACGAGCAGTACTTC.

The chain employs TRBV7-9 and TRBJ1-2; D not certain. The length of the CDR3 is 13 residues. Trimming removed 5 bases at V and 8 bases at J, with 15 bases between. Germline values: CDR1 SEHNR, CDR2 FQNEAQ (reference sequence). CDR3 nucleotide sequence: TGTGCCAGCAGCCTACATCCAATGGAGGGCTACACCTTC. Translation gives CASSLHPMEGYTF.

The CDR3 is CASSEVWGWKTQYF. CDR3 DNA: TGTGCCAGCAGTGAAGTTTGGGGGTGGAAGACCCAGTACTTC. The rearrangement uses TRBV6-1 and TRBJ2-5; possibly TRBD1 or TRBD2 for D (5 bases each). V lost 1 base and J 6 bases, leaving 12 bases between the germline ends. This CDR3 is built from 14 residues. CDR1 is MNHNS and CDR2 is SASEGT in the germline V gene.

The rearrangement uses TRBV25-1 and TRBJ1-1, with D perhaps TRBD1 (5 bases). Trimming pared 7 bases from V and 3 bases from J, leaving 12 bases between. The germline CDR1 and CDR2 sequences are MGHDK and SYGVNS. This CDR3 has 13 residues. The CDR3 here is CASTGDRDTEAFF. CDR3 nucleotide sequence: TGTGCCAGCACTGGAGACAGAGACACTGAAGCTTTCTTT.

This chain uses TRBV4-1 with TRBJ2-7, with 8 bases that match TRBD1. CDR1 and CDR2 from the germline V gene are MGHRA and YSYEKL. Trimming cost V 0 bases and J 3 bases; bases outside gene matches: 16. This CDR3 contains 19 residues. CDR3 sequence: CASSQEGAAYRGFVYEQYF. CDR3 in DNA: TGCGCCAGCAGCCAAGAGGGGGCTGCCTACAGGGGGTTCGTCTACGAGCAGTACTTC.

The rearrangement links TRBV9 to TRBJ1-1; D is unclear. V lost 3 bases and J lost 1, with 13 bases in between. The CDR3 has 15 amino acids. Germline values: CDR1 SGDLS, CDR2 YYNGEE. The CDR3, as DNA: TGTGCCAGCAGCGGCGCCACCACAAGGAACACTGAAGCTTTCTTT. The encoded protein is CASSGATTRNTEAFF.

CDR3 amino acids: CASSLSQGPEAFF. DNA for the CDR3: TGTGCCAGCAGCTTATCGCAGGGACCTGAAGCTTTCTTT. The rearrangement uses TRBV7-8 and TRBJ1-1; weak D call: TRBD1 (5 bases). The V and J ends lost 2 bases and 6 bases respectively, with 10 bases between them. Germline loops: CDR1 SGHVS, CDR2 FQNEAQ. This CDR3 is 13 amino acids long.

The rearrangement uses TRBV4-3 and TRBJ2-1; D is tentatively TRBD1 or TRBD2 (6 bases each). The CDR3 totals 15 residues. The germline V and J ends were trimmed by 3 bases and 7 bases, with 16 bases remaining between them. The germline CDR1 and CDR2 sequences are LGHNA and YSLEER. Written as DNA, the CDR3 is TGCGCCAGCAGCCAGGCTACAACAGGGAGGAATGAGCAGTTCTTC. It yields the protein CASSQATTGRNEQFF.

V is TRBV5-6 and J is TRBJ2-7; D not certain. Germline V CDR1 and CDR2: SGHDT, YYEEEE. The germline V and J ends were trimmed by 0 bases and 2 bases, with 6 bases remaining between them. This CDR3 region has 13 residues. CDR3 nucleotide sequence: TGTGCCAGCAGCTTGGACAGTACCTACGAGCAGTACTTC. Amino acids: CASSLDSTYEQYF.